Listed here are 5 T cell receptor beta chains from one sample, sequenced in a study of Graves' ophthalmopathy and Graves' hyperthyroidism. Scientists amplified the TCR beta CDR3 regions from RNA transcripts. RT-PCR was first run with HTBI primers, then multiplex PCR in a second round. TCRdb recomputed calls from the multiplex PCR reads with MiXCR, one row per CDR3 protein. The table lists around 400,000 distinct CDR3 sequences, 15% to 20% of them singletons. The sample taken for sequencing was peripheral blood. These receptors were obtained from a woman between 18 and 30 years old with Graves' ophthalmopathy.

In its sample, this clonotype was seen many times. This chain links TRBV28 with TRBJ1-3, with TRBD1 matching 8 bases. The CDR3 totals 13 residues. Trimming took 7 bases from V and 4 from J; bases not matched to a gene: 3. The V gene's germline CDR1 is MDHEN and CDR2 SYDVKM. CDR3 coding DNA: TGTGCCAGCACAGGGGGCCCAGGAAACACCATATATTTT. Its protein is CASTGGPGNTIYF.

This clonotype was seen at least ten times. The chain uses TRBV30 and TRBJ2-7; possible D gene TRBD2, 6 bases. Germline V CDR1 and CDR2: GTSNPN, SVGIG (reference sequence). The CDR3 sequence is 14 residues long. The CDR3 loop is CAVDPGRDSYEQYF. The CDR3 nucleotides read TGTGCTGTTGATCCGGGGCGGGATTCCTACGAGCAGTACTTC.

The chain couples TRBV24-1 to TRBJ2-5, with 7 bases aligning to TRBD2. This CDR3 has 16 residues. The germline V gene encodes CDR1 KGHDR and CDR2 SFDVKD. V trimming: 4 bases; J trimming: 2 bases; junction bases outside the gene matches: 9. The CDR3 here is CATSDPGRVGQETQYF. For the CDR3, the DNA is TGTGCCACCAGTGACCCAGGGAGGGTTGGTCAAGAGACCCAGTACTTC.

This clonotype has ten or more counts. The chain couples TRBV28 to TRBJ1-5; 11 bases agree with TRBD1. The trim removed 1 base at V and 2 bases at J, leaving 7 bases unmatched. The CDR3 runs to 18 residues. Germline CDR1 MDHEN, CDR2 SYDVKM. The DNA for the CDR3 is TGTGCCAGCAGTTTATTCTCTGGACAGGGGGCAGGCAATCAGCCCCAGCATTTT. Encoded protein: CASSLFSGQGAGNQPQHF.

This clonotype showed up many times. J is TRBJ2-2 and V is TRBV7-2, with 9 bases lining up with TRBD2. CDR1 is SGHTA, CDR2 FQGNSA, per germline. The CDR3 spans 15 residues. V dropped 5 bases and J dropped 3; count of bases not matched to a gene: 4. This CDR3 is CASSAAGGHTGELFF. The CDR3 nucleotides are TGTGCCAGCAGCGCCGCGGGGGGGCACACCGGGGAGCTGTTTTTT.